These 22 T cell receptor beta chains share one sample of origin, sequenced in a study of cytomegalovirus exposure and HLA in healthy donors. It was with 60 Vbeta and 13 Jbeta primers that the PCR ran. The method was immunoSEQ multiplex PCR; TCRdb's version includes in-frame clones alone and lacks a portion of them. This sample has some 130,000 clones; around 70% occur once, and the top ten carry less than 4%. Sequencing was carried out using PBMCs. The receptors derive from a man in his thirties or forties in good health and CMV-seronegative.

The CDR3 DNA reads as TGTGCCAGCAGTTTGGCAGGGTTCGCCGAGCAGTACGTC. Translating gives CASSLAGFAEQYV. The chain carries TRBV28 and TRBJ2-7; D is perhaps TRBD1 (5 bases). V lost 3 bases, J lost 6 bases, and 12 bases lay in between. Germline CDR1 reads MDHEN; CDR2 reads SYDVKM. The CDR3 is 13 residues long.

This clone has a handful of counts. This chain joins TRBV6-5 and TRBJ2-7; 7 bases match TRBD2. V shed 6 bases, J shed 2 bases, and the junction held 10 bases outside the gene matches. The germline CDR1 and CDR2 sequences are MNHEY and SVGAGI. The CDR3 extends over 15 amino acids. The CDR3 region has the DNA TGTGCCAGCAGAGAGCTTGGCGGGGGTCCCTACGAGCAGTACTTC. Encoded protein: CASRELGGGPYEQYF.

V gene TRBV28 combines with J gene TRBJ1-5; D is uncertain. Germline CDR1 and CDR2: MDHEN and SYDVKM. V lost 3 bases to trimming and J lost 4 bases, with 13 bases between them. The CDR3 spans 15 residues. CDR3 nucleotides: TGTGCCAGCAGTTTGCCATTAGGCGGAAATCAGCCCCAGCATTTT. Translated, it gives CASSLPLGGNQPQHF.

The rearrangement links TRBV19 to TRBJ1-6; tentative D call: TRBD1 (5 bases). Germline CDR1 and CDR2: LNHDA and SQIVND (reference sequence). V was clipped by 6 bases and J by 7 bases, with 13 bases between them. This CDR3 contains 14 residues. The CDR3, as DNA: TGTGCCAGTAGGCGGGACGCCCAAAATTCACCCCTCCACTTT. Protein product: CASRRDAQNSPLHF. The full variable domain, its missing parts supplied by reference TRBV19 and TRBJ1-6, is DGGITQSPKYLFRKEGQNVTLSCEQNLNHDAMYWYRQDPGQGLRLIYYSQIVNDFQKGDIAEGYSVSREKKESFPLTVTSAQKNPTAFYLCASRRDAQNSPLHFGNGTRLTVT.

The chain joins TRBV2 to TRBJ1-1; D call uncertain. Germline CDR1 SNHLY, CDR2 FYNNEI. The CDR3 length is 14 residues. The V and J ends lost 7 bases and 4 bases respectively, with 16 bases between them. The CDR3: CASTASGLGTEAFF. The CDR3, as DNA: TGTGCCAGCACTGCCTCGGGTCTCGGCACTGAAGCTTTCTTT.

This chain links TRBV4-3 with TRBJ1-6; D might be TRBD1 (5 bases). CDR1 LGHNA and CDR2 YSLEER come from the germline V gene. V was trimmed by 0 bases and J by 9 bases, leaving 15 bases between them. The CDR3 covers 16 residues. CDR3 region: CASSQDRGLRGSPLHF. As DNA, the CDR3 is TGCGCCAGCAGCCAAGATCGGGGGTTAAGGGGTTCACCCCTCCACTTT.

The genes are TRBV11-3 and TRBJ2-5, with TRBD1 matching over 7 bases. V was clipped by 6 bases and J by 4 bases; unmatched bases: 2. The CDR3 loop spans 12 amino acids. Germline CDR1 reads SGHNT; CDR2 reads YENEEA. The chain's CDR3 is CASSRGRETQYF. The DNA of the CDR3 is TGTGCCAGCAGTAGGGGGCGAGAGACCCAGTACTTC.

This chain uses TRBV5-1 with TRBJ2-2; D possibly corresponds to TRBD1 (5 bases). Trimming removed 1 base at V and 4 bases at J, with 17 bases between. This CDR3 region has 17 residues. Germline V CDR1 and CDR2: SGHRS, YFSETQ. Here the CDR3 reads CASSLCDSHICTGELFF. In DNA form, the CDR3 reads TGCGCCAGCAGCTTGTGTGACAGTCACATATGCACCGGGGAGCTGTTTTTT.

J is TRBJ1-4 and V is TRBV6-5; TRBD1 matches at 7 bases. The CDR3 is 14 amino acids. Trimming at V came to 2 bases and at J to 6 bases, leaving 3 bases not matched to a gene. CDR1 and CDR2 (germline): MNHEY, SVGAGI. The CDR3 DNA follows: TGTGCCAGCAGTTACGGACAGGATCATGAAAAACTGTTTTTT. Translating gives CASSYGQDHEKLFF.

The chain couples TRBV5-8 to TRBJ2-2; possibly TRBD2 for D (6 bases). The V end was cut by 6 bases, the J end by 5 bases, with 14 bases between. Germline V gene sequence: CDR1 SGHTS, CDR2 YDEGEE. This CDR3 contains 14 residues. The CDR3 loop reads CASTRGGRTGELFF. CDR3 sequence (DNA): TGTGCCAGCACCCGTGGGGGGAGAACCGGGGAGCTGTTTTTT.

This chain joins TRBV5-1 and TRBJ2-7; tentative D call: TRBD1 (6 bases). V lost 4 bases and J lost 5, with 10 bases in between. Germline lookup yields CDR1 SGHRS and CDR2 YFSETQ. The CDR3 runs 12 residues. The CDR3 nucleotides are TGCGCCAGCAGCCCAGGACAGAACGAGCAGTACTTC. Protein: CASSPGQNEQYF.

The chain is built from TRBV5-1 and TRBJ2-5; TRBD1 might be the D (7 bases). CDR1 SGHRS and CDR2 YFSETQ come from the germline V gene. V lost 4 bases to trimming and J lost 4 bases, with 14 bases between them. This CDR3 spans 14 amino acids. CDR3 loop: CASSQRQGGETQYF. CDR3 in DNA: TGCGCCAGCAGCCAAAGACAGGGAGGAGAGACCCAGTACTTC. The full variable domain, rest sourced from reference TRBV5-1 and TRBJ2-5, is KAGVTQTPRYLIKTRGQQVTLSCSPISGHRSVSWYQQTPGQGLQFLFEYFSETQRNKGNFPGRFSGRQFSNSRSEMNVSTLELGDSALYLCASSQRQGGETQYFGPGTRLLVL.

The CDR3 DNA reads as TGCAGTGCTCTTGCCCGGGATACGCAGTATTTT. Amino acid sequence: CSALARDTQYF. V gene TRBV20-1 combines with J gene TRBJ2-3; no clear D gene. This CDR3 spans 11 amino acids. Trimming removed 5 bases at V and 6 bases at J, with 9 bases between. Germline-derived CDR1 and CDR2 are DFQATT and SNEGSKA (reference sequence).

This clone came up a few times. V gene TRBV6-5 combines with J gene TRBJ1-4, with D possibly TRBD1 on 5 matching bases. Trimming left V 5 bases short and J 4 bases short, with 11 bases between. Germline lookup yields CDR1 MNHEY and CDR2 SVGAGI. This CDR3 is built from 14 residues. CDR3 sequence: CASSRQRINEKLFF. The CDR3 DNA follows: TGTGCCAGCAGTAGACAGCGAATTAATGAAAAACTGTTTTTT.

The table lists this clone with a count of one. The chain recombines TRBV19 with TRBJ1-5, with D unclear. Germline CDR1 LNHDA, CDR2 SQIVND (reference sequence). This CDR3 is built from 12 residues. Trimming cost V 4 bases and J 7 bases, with 8 bases left between them. CDR3 amino acids: CASSTHGQPQHF. The DNA for the CDR3 is TGTGCCAGTAGTACACACGGGCAGCCCCAGCATTTT.

V and J are TRBV6-6 and TRBJ2-7; the D gene is possibly TRBD2 (6 bases). The V and J ends lost 6 bases and 4 bases respectively, with 16 bases between them. CDR1 and CDR2 (germline): MNHNY, SVGAGI (reference sequence). The CDR3 is made up of 14 amino acids. CDR3 coding DNA: TGTGCCAGCAGCACTAGCCAAAGTCAGTACGAGCAGTACTTC. This gives the protein CASSTSQSQYEQYF.

J is TRBJ1-2 and V is TRBV6-5; D is possibly TRBD1 (5 bases). Looked up from germline, CDR1 is MNHEY and CDR2 is SVGAGI. The CDR3 is 14 residues long. V was shortened by 0 bases and J by 6 bases, with 11 bases between the two germline ends. Here the CDR3 DNA reads TGTGCCAGCAGTTACTCTATTGGGGGGAATGGCTACACCTTC. Its translation is CASSYSIGGNGYTF.

The CDR3 bases are TGCAGCGTTGGGAGCCTAGTGAGCACAGATACGCAGTATTTT. This translates into CSVGSLVSTDTQYF. This chain links TRBV29-1 with TRBJ2-3; no clear D gene. Trimming shortened V by 4 bases and J by 0 bases, and 11 bases separated the two germline ends. The CDR3 is made up of 14 amino acids. Germline loops: CDR1 SQVTM, CDR2 ANQGSEA.

This clone was picked up a small number of times. The chain recombines TRBV5-6 with TRBJ2-7, with D uncertain. Germline lookup yields CDR1 SGHDT and CDR2 YYEEEE. V was pared by 0 bases and J by 7 bases, with 11 bases between. This CDR3 is 13 amino acids long. The CDR3 loop is CASSLGSISEQYF. CDR3 DNA: TGTGCCAGCAGCTTGGGAAGCATTTCTGAGCAGTACTTC.

The V call is TRBV29-1, the J call TRBJ1-1; 7 bases map to TRBD1. This CDR3 has 17 amino acids. After removal of 7 bases from V and 6 bases from J, the junction contained 23 bases not matched to a gene. Germline V gene lookup returns CDR1 SQVTM and CDR2 ANQGSEA. CDR3 bases: TGCAGCGCCAATAGACAGGGTTTGGGTATCTTAAGACCTGAAGCTTTCTTT. As protein: CSANRQGLGILRPEAFF. Full variable domain (remainder filled in from reference TRBV29-1 and TRBJ1-1): SAVISQKPSRDICQRGTSLTIQCQVDSQVTMMFWYRQQPGQSLTLIATANQGSEATYESGFVIDKFPISRPNLTFSTLTVSNMSPEDSSIYLCSANRQGLGILRPEAFFGQGTRLTVV.

This clone was counted only a few times. The chain joins TRBV28 to TRBJ1-2; D is possibly TRBD1 (6 bases). Trimming pared 3 bases from V and 1 base from J, leaving 15 bases between. CDR3 length equals 16 residues. CDR1 is MDHEN, CDR2 SYDVKM, per germline. CDR3 sequence: CASSFSGVYFNYGYTF. Written as DNA, the CDR3 is TGTGCCAGCAGTTTTTCAGGGGTCTATTTTAACTATGGCTACACCTTC.

This clone was counted a single time. V usage is TRBV28 and J usage is TRBJ1-3; D ambiguous. This CDR3 has 14 residues. Germline V lookup: CDR1 MDHEN, CDR2 SYDVKM. The ends were cut back, 7 bases at V and 0 bases at J, with 10 bases in the middle. This chain's CDR3 is CASTYPYSGNTIYF. The DNA for the CDR3 is TGTGCCAGCACCTACCCCTACTCTGGAAACACCATATATTTT.